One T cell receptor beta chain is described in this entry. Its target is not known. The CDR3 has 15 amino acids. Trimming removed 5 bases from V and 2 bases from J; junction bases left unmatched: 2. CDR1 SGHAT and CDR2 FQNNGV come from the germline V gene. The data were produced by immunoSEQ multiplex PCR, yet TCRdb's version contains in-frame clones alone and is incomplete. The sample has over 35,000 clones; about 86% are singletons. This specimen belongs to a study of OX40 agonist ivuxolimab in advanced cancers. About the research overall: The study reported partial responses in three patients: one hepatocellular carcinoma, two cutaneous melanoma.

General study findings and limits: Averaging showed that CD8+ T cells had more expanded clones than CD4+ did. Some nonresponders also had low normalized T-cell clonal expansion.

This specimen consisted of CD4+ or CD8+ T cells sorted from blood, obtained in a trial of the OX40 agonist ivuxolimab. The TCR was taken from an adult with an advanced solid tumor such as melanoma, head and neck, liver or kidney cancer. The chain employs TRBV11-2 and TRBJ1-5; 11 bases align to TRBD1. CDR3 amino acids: CASSLGQGGNQPQHF. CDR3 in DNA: TGTGCCAGCAGCCTGGGACAGGGGGGCAATCAGCCCCAGCATTTT. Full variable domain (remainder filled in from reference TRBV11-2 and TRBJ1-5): EAGVAQSPRYKIIEKRQSVAFWCNPISGHATLYWYQQILGQGPKLLIQFQNNGVVDDSQLPKDRFSAERLKGVDSTLKIQPAKLEDSAVYLCASSLGQGGNQPQHFGDGTRLSIL.